This TCR beta chain was captured in a study of shared clonotypes between healthy human individuals. Original analysis: ImmunoSEQ supplied junction-only sequences lacking quality scores, so filtering was different. Sequencing was performed with immunoSEQ multiplex PCR; in TCRdb, only in-frame clones are kept and a portion is missing. That table furnishes V, J and clone size, whereas the DNA furnished D and trimming. Of 1.5 million to 2.5 million clones in the sample, about 95% were seen once. Positively selected for CCR7, the CD45RO-negative cells used as naive CD8 cells excluded terminally differentiated effector memory CD45RA+ cells. Participating donors were healthy, HIV-negative adults free of recent acute infections or vaccinations. Among the donors, all were Caucasian adults who lived in Nashville, Tennessee. Germline V lookup: CDR1 SGHKS, CDR2 YYEKEE (reference sequence). Trimming pared 7 bases from V and 3 bases from J, leaving 12 bases between. The CDR3 sequence is 13 residues long.

Sequencing was done on a sample of naive CD8+ T cells sorted from blood. The V and J genes are TRBV5-5 and TRBJ2-3, with a possible D match to TRBD1 (6 bases). The TCR originated in a man younger than 35 in good health. CDR3 region: CASSQGWTDTQYF. In DNA, the CDR3 is TGTGCCAGCTCACAGGGTTGGACAGATACGCAGTATTTT. The whole variable domain, remainder taken from reference TRBV5-5 and TRBJ2-3, is DAGVTQSPTHLIKTRGQQVTLRCSPISGHKSVSWYQQVLGQGPQFIFQYYEKEERGRGNFPDRFSARQFPNYSSELNVNALLLGDSALYLCASSQGWTDTQYFGPGTRLTVL.